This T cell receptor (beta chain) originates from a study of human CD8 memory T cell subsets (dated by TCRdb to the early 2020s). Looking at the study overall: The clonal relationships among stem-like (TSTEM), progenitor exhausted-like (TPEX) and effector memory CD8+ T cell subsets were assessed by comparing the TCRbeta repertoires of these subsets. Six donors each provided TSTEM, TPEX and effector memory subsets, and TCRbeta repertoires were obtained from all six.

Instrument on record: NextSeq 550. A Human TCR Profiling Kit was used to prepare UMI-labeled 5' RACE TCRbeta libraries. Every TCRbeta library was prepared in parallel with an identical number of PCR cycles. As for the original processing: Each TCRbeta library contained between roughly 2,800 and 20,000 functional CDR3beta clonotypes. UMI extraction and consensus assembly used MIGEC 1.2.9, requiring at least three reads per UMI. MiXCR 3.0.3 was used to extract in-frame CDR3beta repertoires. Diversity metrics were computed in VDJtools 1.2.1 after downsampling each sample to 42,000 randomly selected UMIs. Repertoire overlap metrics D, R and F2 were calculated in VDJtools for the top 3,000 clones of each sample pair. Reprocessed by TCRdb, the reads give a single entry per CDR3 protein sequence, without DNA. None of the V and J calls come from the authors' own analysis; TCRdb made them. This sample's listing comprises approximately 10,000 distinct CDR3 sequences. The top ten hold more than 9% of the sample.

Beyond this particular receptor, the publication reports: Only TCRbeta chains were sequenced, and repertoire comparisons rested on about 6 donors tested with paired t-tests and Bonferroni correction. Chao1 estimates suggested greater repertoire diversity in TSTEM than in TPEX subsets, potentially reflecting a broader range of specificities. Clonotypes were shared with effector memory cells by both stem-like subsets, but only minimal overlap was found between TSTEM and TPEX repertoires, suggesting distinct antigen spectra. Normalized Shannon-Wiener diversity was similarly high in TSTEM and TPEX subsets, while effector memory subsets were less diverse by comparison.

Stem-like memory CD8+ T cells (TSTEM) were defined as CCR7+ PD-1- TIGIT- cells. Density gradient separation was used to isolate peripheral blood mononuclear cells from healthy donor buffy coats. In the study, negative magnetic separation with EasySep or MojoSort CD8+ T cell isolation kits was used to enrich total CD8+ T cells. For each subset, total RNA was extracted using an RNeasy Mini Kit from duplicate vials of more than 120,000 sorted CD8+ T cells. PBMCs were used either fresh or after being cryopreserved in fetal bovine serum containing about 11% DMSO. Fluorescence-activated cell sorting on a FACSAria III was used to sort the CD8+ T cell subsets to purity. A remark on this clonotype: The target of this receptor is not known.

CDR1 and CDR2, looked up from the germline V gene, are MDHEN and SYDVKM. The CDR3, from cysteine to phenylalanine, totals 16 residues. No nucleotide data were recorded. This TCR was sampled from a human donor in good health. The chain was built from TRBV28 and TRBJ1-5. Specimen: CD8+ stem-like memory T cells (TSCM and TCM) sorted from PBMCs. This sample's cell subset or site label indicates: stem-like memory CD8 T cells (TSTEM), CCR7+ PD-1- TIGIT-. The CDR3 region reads CASSLLFTDSNQPQHF.